A single sample is the source of the 18 T cell receptor beta chains below, sequenced in a study of blood T cell repertoires in COVID-19. Repertoires were generated with immunoSEQ multiplex PCR, while TCRdb's copy carries only in-frame clones and drops some. The sample has approximately 400,000 clones, approximately 87% seen once. Sequences were obtained from PBMCs or T cells enriched from blood (not recorded which). All receptors derive from a man aged 30 to 45 who had recovered from COVID-19.

The V call is TRBV7-2, the J call TRBJ1-5, with D perhaps TRBD1 (5 bases). The CDR3 has 18 amino acids. Trimming took 2 bases from V and 5 from J, leaving 22 bases between them. Germline V gene lookup returns CDR1 SGHTA and CDR2 FQGNSA. The CDR3 protein is CASSLKKARGTRYQPQHF. DNA of the CDR3: TGTGCCAGCAGCTTAAAAAAGGCCCGGGGGACCCGATATCAGCCCCAGCATTTT.

The chain recombines TRBV7-2 with TRBJ2-3, with 8 bases fitting TRBD2. CDR3 length: 16 amino acids. Germline trimming cut 3 bases from V and 5 bases from J; bases unmatched to any gene: 10. Germline-derived CDR1 and CDR2 are SGHTA and FQGNSA. CDR3 nucleotide sequence: TGTGCCAGCAGCTTTCTAGCGGGCCTCTGGGGAGATACGCAGTATTTT. This codes for CASSFLAGLWGDTQYF.

The J gene is TRBJ1-4, the V gene TRBV9; D call uncertain. The CDR3 loop spans 17 amino acids. Per germline, CDR1 SGDLS and CDR2 YYNGEE. The V end lost 0 bases, the J end lost 4 bases, and 16 bases lay between the germline ends. The CDR3 DNA reads TGTGCCAGCAGCGTAGATCCCCCCGGGAGCTATAATGAAAAACTGTTTTTT. It is translated as CASSVDPPGSYNEKLFF.

The V call is TRBV5-1, the J call TRBJ1-3, with 7 bases aligning to TRBD1. The CDR3 has 15 residues. The germline V gene has CDR1 SGHRS and CDR2 YFSETQ. The J segment lost 0 bases and the V segment lost 4 bases, leaving 4 bases of the junction unmatched. The CDR3 coding sequence is TGCGCCAGCAGCCCGGGACAGACCTCTGGAAACACCATATATTTT. Protein product: CASSPGQTSGNTIYF.

This clone was observed many times. The chain employs TRBV7-9 and TRBJ1-5, with TRBD1 matching over 7 bases. This CDR3 has 15 amino acids. The V segment lost 0 bases and the J segment 5 bases; nucleotides outside the gene matches: 4. Germline loops: CDR1 SEHNR, CDR2 FQNEAQ (reference sequence). The CDR3 sequence is CASSLADRADQPQHF. As DNA, the CDR3 is TGTGCCAGCAGCTTAGCCGACAGGGCGGATCAGCCCCAGCATTTT. The full variable domain, its missing parts supplied by reference TRBV7-9 and TRBJ1-5, is DTGVSQNPRHKITKRGQNVTFRCDPISEHNRLYWYRQTLGQGPEFLTYFQNEAQLEKSRLLSDRFSAERPKGSFSTLEIQRTEQGDSAMYLCASSLADRADQPQHFGDGTRLSIL.

In this sample, this clone turned up once. The chain is built from TRBV10-3 and TRBJ2-1; TRBD1 is a possible D gene (5 bases). CDR3 length: 11 amino acids. Germline loops: CDR1 ENHRY, CDR2 SYGVKD. V was pared by 6 bases and J by 6 bases, with 6 bases between. CDR3 in amino acids: CAIRQGNEQFF. CDR3 DNA: TGTGCCATCAGGCAGGGCAATGAGCAGTTCTTC.

V and J are TRBV30 and TRBJ1-3; D is uncertain. CDR1 GTSNPN and CDR2 SVGIG come from the germline V gene (reference sequence). The V and J ends lost 0 bases and 3 bases respectively, with 12 bases between them. The CDR3 has 15 amino acids. In nucleotides, the CDR3 is TGTGCCTGGAGTGTAAACCGGGGATATGGAAACACCATATATTTT. It encodes CAWSVNRGYGNTIYF. The full variable domain, its missing parts supplied by reference TRBV30 and TRBJ1-3, is SQTIHQWPATLVQPVGSPLSLECTVEGTSNPNLYWYRQAAGRGLQLLFYSVGIGQISSEVPQNLSASRPQDRQFILSSKKLLLSDSGFYLCAWSVNRGYGNTIYFGEGSWLTVV.

V and J are TRBV6-5 and TRBJ1-3; D might be TRBD1 (6 bases). Germline CDR1 is MNHEY and CDR2 is SVGAGI. This CDR3 contains 15 residues. With 6 bases removed from V and 0 bases from J, the gap between germline ends came to 12 bases. The CDR3 here is CASSQDRLSGNTIYF. For the CDR3, the DNA is TGTGCCAGCAGCCAAGACAGGCTCTCTGGAAACACCATATATTTT.

The chain employs TRBV18 and TRBJ1-1, with D perhaps matching TRBD1 (6 bases). From germline, CDR1 is KGHSH and CDR2 LQKENI. The CDR3 contains 16 residues. V was shortened by 0 bases and J by 5 bases, with 16 bases between the two germline ends. DNA for the CDR3: TGTGCCAGCTCACCACCGGAAGGGGGAGTCAATACTGAAGCTTTCTTT. Residues: CASSPPEGGVNTEAFF. The variable domain in full, with the rest retrieved from reference TRBV18 and TRBJ1-1, is NAGVMQNPRHLVRRRGQEARLRCSPMKGHSHVYWYRQLPEEGLKFMVYLQKENIIDESGMPKERFSAEFPKEGPSILRIQQVVRGDSAAYFCASSPPEGGVNTEAFFGQGTRLTVV.

The chain has TRBV6-5 and TRBJ2-7; D is unresolved. The CDR3 is 14 amino acids. CDR1 and CDR2 from the germline V gene are MNHEY and SVGAGI. With 0 bases removed from V and 3 bases from J, the gap between germline ends came to 9 bases. CDR3 protein: CASSYSWADYEQYF. In nucleotides, the CDR3 is TGTGCCAGCAGTTACTCCTGGGCCGACTACGAGCAGTACTTC.

V and J are TRBV29-1 and TRBJ1-2; 9 bases align to TRBD1. The trim removed 6 bases at V and 8 bases at J, leaving 10 bases unmatched. The length of the CDR3 is 13 residues. Germline lookup yields CDR1 SQVTM and CDR2 ANQGSEA. The CDR3 nucleotides read TGCAGCGTGGGACAGGGCGAAGGTTGGGGCTACACCTTC. Its protein is CSVGQGEGWGYTF.

This sequence joins TRBV19 and TRBJ1-5, with D perhaps TRBD1 (5 bases). Germline loops: CDR1 LNHDA, CDR2 SQIVND (reference sequence). Trimming cost V 6 bases and J 3 bases, with 12 bases left between them. The CDR3 runs to 14 residues. For the CDR3, the DNA is TGTGCCAGTAGCCCAGGAGGGGACAATCAGCCCCAGCATTTT. It encodes CASSPGGDNQPQHF.

V usage is TRBV7-9 and J usage is TRBJ2-7; possibly TRBD2 for D (5 bases). Germline assignment: CDR1 SEHNR and CDR2 FQNEAQ (reference sequence). This CDR3 spans 13 amino acids. V gave up 5 bases and J gave up 6 bases, with 14 bases separating them. In nucleotides, the CDR3 is TGTGCCAGCAGCCGGGCCCTCGGAGGCGAGCAGTACTTC. As protein: CASSRALGGEQYF.

The J gene is TRBJ1-2, the V gene TRBV2; no definite D call. This CDR3 is 13 amino acids long. V dropped 4 bases and J dropped 6 bases, with 12 bases sitting between them. Germline CDR1 reads SNHLY; CDR2 reads FYNNEI. CDR3: CASSVTGYDGYTF. CDR3 DNA sequence: TGTGCCAGCAGTGTCACGGGGTATGATGGCTACACCTTC.

This clone was observed a few times. The chain links TRBV4-2 to TRBJ1-2, with D hard to call. The CDR3 contains 15 residues. V was cut by 0 bases and J by 5 bases, with 13 bases left in between. Germline V CDR1 and CDR2: LGHNA, YNFKEQ. The CDR3 DNA follows: TGTGCCAGCAGCCAAGATCCAGGTACCCATTATGGCTACACCTTC. It is translated as CASSQDPGTHYGYTF.

The chain is built from TRBV16 and TRBJ1-4; 11 bases align to TRBD1. The CDR3 covers 16 residues. The ends lost 4 bases at V and 5 bases at J; junction bases unmatched: 6. Looked up from germline, CDR1 is KGHSY and CDR2 is FQNENV. In nucleotides, the CDR3 is TGTGCCAGCAGCCGGGGGACAGGGGGTCAGAATGAAAAACTGTTTTTT. It translates to CASSRGTGGQNEKLFF.

The chain carries TRBV19 and TRBJ1-5; perhaps TRBD1 as D (6 bases). Per germline, CDR1 LNHDA and CDR2 SQIVND (reference sequence). The ends were cut back, 7 bases at V and 3 bases at J, with 25 bases in the middle. The CDR3 length is 18 residues. The CDR3 DNA reads TGTGCCAGTAACTCCCCGGGGAAGCTCCGGGACAACAATCAGCCCCAGCATTTT. Encoded protein: CASNSPGKLRDNNQPQHF.

The rearrangement links TRBV20-1 to TRBJ1-2; a weak D match, TRBD1 (5 bases). Germline V CDR1 and CDR2: DFQATT, SNEGSKA (reference sequence). V lost 3 bases, J lost 3 bases, and 11 bases lay in between. The length of the CDR3 is 13 residues. DNA for the CDR3: TGCAGTGCTAGTTCCGACAGAGACTATGGCTACACCTTC. Translated: CSASSDRDYGYTF.